This T cell receptor (beta chain) is from a study of T cell changes during pregnancy in multiple sclerosis. Profiled with immunoSEQ multiplex PCR; TCRdb holds only in-frame clones, not every one. This sample yields fewer than 90,000 clones, of which 90% to 95% are seen a single time; roughly 1% belongs to the top ten. Germline loops: CDR1 LGHNA, CDR2 YNFKEQ. CDR3 size: 19 residues. Losses at the gene ends were 1 base for V and 6 bases for J; bases not matched to a gene: 19. This chain links TRBV4-2 with TRBJ1-2; 8 bases match TRBD1. The receptor was isolated from a female donor with multiple sclerosis, enrolled in a pregnancy study. This sample comprised peripheral blood, obtained in the first trimester of pregnancy. CDR3 DNA sequence: TGTGCCAGCAGCCAAGTGAGGGGGACAGGACATAACACCAAAGATGGCTACACCTTC. Its protein is CASSQVRGTGHNTKDGYTF.